The next 26 T cell receptor beta chains were all read from a single sample in a study of cytomegalovirus exposure and HLA in healthy donors. Primers: 60 Vbeta forward and 13 Jbeta reverse. Data came from immunoSEQ multiplex PCR; TCRdb stores just in-frame clones and leaves some out. The sample lists 100,000 to 150,000 clones, about 73% occurring once. The sequencing input was PBMCs. Receptors were obtained from a human donor in good health.

The chain joins TRBV7-6 to TRBJ2-7; TRBD2 agrees at 13 bases. CDR1 and CDR2 from the germline V gene are SGHVS and FNYEAQ. Losses at the gene ends were 0 bases for V and 5 bases for J; bases not matched to a gene: 4. The CDR3 spans 16 residues. The DNA for the CDR3 is TGTGCCAGCAGCTTAGCCGGGACTAGCGGGGCGCACGAGCAGTACTTC. Protein product: CASSLAGTSGAHEQYF.

CDR3 DNA sequence: TGCGCCAGCAGCTTGGGGGGGATGGGGGGAACTGAAGCTTTCTTT. Encoded protein: CASSLGGMGGTEAFF. The rearrangement joins TRBV5-1 to TRBJ1-1; D is perhaps TRBD1 (5 bases). The V end lost 0 bases, the J end lost 5 bases, and 14 bases lay between the germline ends. Germline V gene lookup returns CDR1 SGHRS and CDR2 YFSETQ. The length of the CDR3 is 15 residues.

This clone was seen only a few times. The junction departs from germline at one end; a sequencing error may be responsible. V is TRBV7-9 and J is TRBJ1-2; TRBD1 agrees at 7 bases. The V gene's germline CDR1 is SEHNR and CDR2 FQNEAQ (reference sequence). The CDR3 contains 16 residues. In DNA, the CDR3 is TGTTCCAGCAGCTTAGCCATAGGGGGCCGTAACTATGGCTACACCTTC. Its protein is CSSSLAIGGRNYGYTF.

Only a few counts were recorded for this clone. V usage is TRBV7-9 and J usage is TRBJ2-3; D not resolved. This CDR3 comprises 14 residues. V lost 0 bases and J lost 6, with 10 bases in between. Germline assignment: CDR1 SEHNR and CDR2 FQNEAQ (reference sequence). The DNA of the CDR3 is TGTGCCAGCAGCTTAGCCACTCGCGCGGATACGCAGTATTTT. This sequence encodes CASSLATRADTQYF.

V and J are TRBV11-2 and TRBJ2-7; D is uncertain. The germline CDR1 and CDR2 sequences are SGHAT and FQNNGV. The V gene lost 5 bases and the J gene lost 7 bases, with 15 bases spanning the gap. This CDR3 has 13 amino acids. The CDR3 DNA reads TGTGCCAGCAGCCCTCTTCTAACCCTTGAGCAGTACTTC. It codes for CASSPLLTLEQYF.

This clone was found a few times. The V call is TRBV6-1, the J call TRBJ1-1, with D uncertain. Trimming took 6 bases from V and 11 from J, leaving 13 bases between them. The CDR3 covers 11 residues. The germline gives CDR1 MNHNS, CDR2 SASEGT. CDR3 nucleotide sequence: TGTGCCAGCAGGAGAGGCCTGGAGGCTTTCTTT. Encoded protein: CASRRGLEAFF.

The chain carries TRBV4-3 and TRBJ2-3, with a weak D call TRBD2 (5 bases). CDR1 LGHNA and CDR2 YSLEER come from the germline V gene. Deletions cut 0 bases from V and 3 bases from J, with 19 bases between. The CDR3 spans 18 residues. CDR3 residues: CASSQDLSGGPRTDTQYF. The CDR3 coding sequence is TGCGCCAGCAGCCAAGATCTAAGCGGCGGCCCACGGACAGATACGCAGTATTTT.

The V call is TRBV19, the J call TRBJ2-1, with 9 bases lining up with TRBD1. CDR1 is LNHDA, CDR2 SQIVND, per germline (reference sequence). This CDR3 contains 18 residues. V shed 3 bases, J shed 6 bases, and the junction held 15 bases outside the gene matches. Here the CDR3 reads CASSIRVWGTGKSNEQFF. In nucleotides, the CDR3 is TGTGCCAGTAGTATTCGTGTTTGGGGGACAGGGAAGTCCAATGAGCAGTTCTTC.

The chain employs TRBV7-9 and TRBJ1-6; no clear D. Trimming took off 5 bases at V and 6 bases at J, with 5 bases between the two ends. From germline, CDR1 is SEHNR and CDR2 FQNEAQ (reference sequence). The CDR3 covers 12 residues. The CDR3 DNA follows: TGTGCCAGCAGCGCGGCTAATTCACCCCTCCACTTT. Its protein product is CASSAANSPLHF.

The chain employs TRBV6-6 and TRBJ1-2; 10 nucleotides line up with TRBD1. The CDR3 is made up of 15 amino acids. Germline V CDR1 and CDR2: MNHNY, SVGAGI (reference sequence). The ends lost 6 bases at V and 8 bases at J; junction bases unmatched: 12. The CDR3 spells CASSDPGQGIPGYTF. In DNA form, the CDR3 reads TGTGCCAGCAGCGACCCGGGACAGGGGATCCCAGGCTACACCTTC.

V gene TRBV7-2 combines with J gene TRBJ2-3, with D hard to call. CDR1 is SGHTA and CDR2 is FQGNSA in the germline V gene. V gave up 4 bases and J gave up 5 bases, with 10 bases separating them. This CDR3 spans 13 amino acids. CDR3 DNA: TGTGCCAGCAGCTCCCTGGGCAGAGATACGCAGTATTTT. The encoded protein is CASSSLGRDTQYF. The full variable domain, its missing parts supplied by reference TRBV7-2 and TRBJ2-3, is GAGVSQSPSNKVTEKGKDVELRCDPISGHTALYWYRQSLGQGLEFLIYFQGNSAPDKSGLPSDRFSAERTGGSVSTLTIQRTQQEDSAVYLCASSSLGRDTQYFGPGTRLTVL.

The J gene is TRBJ1-6, the V gene TRBV25-1; D unresolved. The CDR3 is 15 amino acids. V lost 2 bases and J 5 bases, leaving 10 bases between the germline ends. Germline CDR1 MGHDK, CDR2 SYGVNS. CDR3 DNA sequence: TGTGCCAGCAGTGAACACTACGGAGATAATTCACCCCTCCACTTT. Protein sequence: CASSEHYGDNSPLHF.

This clone has only one observation. The gene calls are TRBV30 and TRBJ2-4; 11 bases are shared with TRBD2. After removal of 1 base from V and 4 bases from J, the junction contained 15 bases not matched to a gene. The CDR3 length is 19 residues. Germline CDR1 GTSNPN, CDR2 SVGIG (reference sequence). In DNA, the CDR3 is TGTGCCTGGAGTGCACTACGCCAAACTAGCGGGAGAGGGAAAAACATTCAGTACTTC. This codes for CAWSALRQTSGRGKNIQYF. Full variable domain (outside the CDR3, taken from reference TRBV30 and TRBJ2-4): SQTIHQWPATLVQPVGSPLSLECTVEGTSNPNLYWYRQAAGRGLQLLFYSVGIGQISSEVPQNLSASRPQDRQFILSSKKLLLSDSGFYLCAWSALRQTSGRGKNIQYFGAGTRLSVL.

The chain joins TRBV5-6 to TRBJ2-2; tentatively, D is TRBD1 (6 bases). This CDR3 is 17 amino acids long. V shed 2 bases and J shed 6 bases, with 20 bases lying between them. Germline V lookup: CDR1 SGHDT, CDR2 YYEEEE. Written as DNA, the CDR3 is TGTGCCAGCAGCTTCACCCCCGGCAGGGGTTTCTCCGGGGAGCTGTTTTTT. Amino acids: CASSFTPGRGFSGELFF.

The rearrangement joins TRBV6-1 to TRBJ2-5; TRBD1 agrees at 7 bases. The J call may be incorrect, as the DNA end agrees better with TRBJ2-7. The germline V gene has CDR1 MNHNS and CDR2 SASEGT. The CDR3 contains 14 residues. This CDR3 reads CASSVRDSYYEQYF. The CDR3 DNA follows: TGTGCCAGCTCAGTTAGGGACAGCTACTACGAGCAGTACTTC.

The chain links TRBV5-1 to TRBJ2-2; 8 bases match TRBD1. The CDR3 is made up of 15 amino acids. The ends lost 6 bases at V and 7 bases at J; junction bases unmatched: 11. Germline values: CDR1 SGHRS, CDR2 YFSETQ. The CDR3 loop is CASTTPTGAVGELFF. The DNA for the CDR3 is TGCGCCAGCACTACACCGACAGGGGCGGTCGGGGAGCTGTTTTTT. Supplemented by reference TRBV5-1 and TRBJ2-2, the full variable domain reads KAGVTQTPRYLIKTRGQQVTLSCSPISGHRSVSWYQQTPGQGLQFLFEYFSETQRNKGNFPGRFSGRQFSNSRSEMNVSTLELGDSALYLCASTTPTGAVGELFFGEGSRLTVL.

The chain carries TRBV28 and TRBJ1-4; D ambiguous. The germline V and J ends were trimmed by 1 base and 7 bases, with 4 bases remaining between them. This CDR3 comprises 12 residues. Per germline, CDR1 MDHEN and CDR2 SYDVKM. DNA of the CDR3: TGTGCCAGCAGTTTATCAGGTGAAAAACTGTTTTTT. Protein product: CASSLSGEKLFF.

The V call is TRBV5-1, the J call TRBJ2-5, with D tentatively TRBD2 (5 bases). V was pared by 4 bases and J by 2 bases, with 24 bases between. The CDR3 covers 18 residues. Germline values: CDR1 SGHRS, CDR2 YFSETQ. CDR3 in amino acids: CASSPPPPLSANQETQYF. CDR3 DNA sequence: TGCGCCAGCAGCCCCCCCCCACCTCTTAGCGCAAATCAAGAGACCCAGTACTTC.

The chain employs TRBV9 and TRBJ2-1; 8 nucleotides align to TRBD2. V shed 2 bases and J 6 bases; nucleotides not matched to a gene: 7. Per germline, CDR1 SGDLS and CDR2 YYNGEE. CDR3 length: 15 residues. CDR3 bases: TGTGCCAGCAGCGTTGAGGGACTAGTCGTCAATGAGCAGTTCTTC. Translation: CASSVEGLVVNEQFF.

This chain links TRBV6-5 with TRBJ2-1; TRBD2 agrees at 7 bases. This CDR3 has 14 residues. In germline, CDR1 is MNHEY, CDR2 SVGAGI. J gave up 6 bases and V 6 bases, and 8 bases lay outside the gene matches. In DNA form, the CDR3 reads TGTGCCAGCAGAGCCGGGACTACCCCCAATGAGCAGTTCTTC. Its protein product is CASRAGTTPNEQFF.

This clone was seen just once. The chain uses TRBV7-9 and TRBJ2-7; 10 bases align to TRBD1. CDR3 size: 15 residues. With 4 bases clipped from V and 2 bases from J, the junction kept 5 bases outside the gene matches. Germline CDR1 reads SEHNR; CDR2 reads FQNEAQ (reference sequence). The DNA of the CDR3 is TGTGCCAGCAGCTACGTGGACAGGGGGGCCTACGAGCAGTACTTC. Translation gives CASSYVDRGAYEQYF.

This rearrangement joins TRBV5-1 to TRBJ1-2, with D possibly TRBD1 on 5 matching bases. CDR1 is SGHRS, CDR2 YFSETQ, per germline. Trimming removed 0 bases from V and 3 bases from J, with 12 bases in between. The CDR3 runs to 15 residues. This chain's CDR3 is CASSLVAGQDYGYTF. For the CDR3, the DNA is TGCGCCAGCAGCTTGGTGGCAGGGCAAGACTATGGCTACACCTTC.

This clone was observed a handful of times. In nucleotides, the CDR3 is TGTGCCAGCAGCTTGAACAGGGGCCTTCCTAACTATGGCTACACCTTC. It specifies CASSLNRGLPNYGYTF. This sequence joins TRBV5-6 and TRBJ1-2, with 7 bases fitting TRBD1. CDR3 length: 16 amino acids. Germline-derived CDR1 and CDR2 are SGHDT and YYEEEE. Unmatched junction bases numbered 6, after V lost 1 base and J lost 0 bases.

This clone was observed a single time. The V gene is TRBV27, the J gene TRBJ1-2; TRBD1 might be the D (5 bases). CDR3 length equals 16 residues. Germline CDR1 MNHEY, CDR2 SMNVEV (reference sequence). Trimming shortened V by 2 bases and J by 3 bases, and 16 bases separated the two germline ends. As DNA, the CDR3 is TGTGCCAGCAGTTTACTCCAGGGAACGGATTACTATGGCTACACCTTC. Its protein is CASSLLQGTDYYGYTF.

V gene TRBV11-2 combines with J gene TRBJ2-7, with TRBD2 as a possible D gene (6 bases). The germline V gene encodes CDR1 SGHAT and CDR2 FQNNGV. The V end lost 7 bases, the J end lost 0 bases, and 16 bases lay between the germline ends. The CDR3 contains 15 residues. The CDR3 reads CASIFRAGFSYEQYF. DNA of the CDR3: TGTGCCAGCATCTTCCGGGCGGGGTTCTCCTACGAGCAGTACTTC. The variable domain in full, completed from reference TRBV11-2 and TRBJ2-7, reads EAGVAQSPRYKIIEKRQSVAFWCNPISGHATLYWYQQILGQGPKLLIQFQNNGVVDDSQLPKDRFSAERLKGVDSTLKIQPAKLEDSAVYLCASIFRAGFSYEQYFGPGTRLTVT.

This clone was seen a handful of times. The V call is TRBV7-2, the J call TRBJ1-1; D not certain. This CDR3 has 15 residues. V was pared by 1 base and J by 1 base, with 10 bases between. Germline V gene lookup returns CDR1 SGHTA and CDR2 FQGNSA. In DNA, the CDR3 is TGTGCCAGCAGCTTAGAATCCTCCCCGAACACTGAAGCTTTCTTT. Encoded protein: CASSLESSPNTEAFF. Together with reference TRBV7-2 and TRBJ1-1, the CDR3 gives the full variable domain: GAGVSQSPSNKVTEKGKDVELRCDPISGHTALYWYRQSLGQGLEFLIYFQGNSAPDKSGLPSDRFSAERTGGSVSTLTIQRTQQEDSAVYLCASSLESSPNTEAFFGQGTRLTVV.